Listed below are T cell receptor beta chains from one sample, sequenced in a study of identical twins. TCRdb analysed the 5' RACE reads with MiXCR anew, one entry per CDR3 protein. The table shows 600,000 to 800,000 distinct CDR3 sequences, with around 20% occurring only once. This same sample was also taken into another study, of T cells expressing NK-cell markers.

The sample consisted of PBMCs. These receptors were obtained from a young woman in good health. CDR3s include the opening cysteine and the closing phenylalanine or tryptophan. D genes are given only for firm matches. Size is stated for part of the rows, as once, few or many counts, or as a class when the clone is expanded.

.	TRBJ2-2	TRBV6-1	.	CASSRMPGDRTGELFF	TGTGCCAGCAGCCGCATGCCCGGCGATCGCACCGGGGAGCTGTTTTTT
.	TRBJ2-1	TRBV20-1	few	CSARAVGDEQFF	TGCAGTGCTAGAGCGGTCGGGGATGAGCAGTTCTTC
.	TRBJ2-1	TRBV5-1	.	CASSLGVAPYNEQFF	TGCGCCAGCAGCTTGGGGGTAGCGCCCTACAATGAGCAGTTCTTC
TRBD2	TRBJ2-7	TRBV20-1	many	CSASSGAAYEQYF	TGCAGTGCTAGTAGCGGGGCCGCCTACGAGCAGTACTTC
.	TRBJ2-7	TRBV28	.	CASSLSAGQSEQYF	TGTGCCAGCAGTTTATCGGCAGGCCAGTCCGAGCAGTACTTC
.	TRBJ2-5	TRBV10-3	.	CAISESASGTQYF	TGTGCCATCAGTGAGTCCGCCTCGGGGACCCAGTACTTC
.	TRBJ2-1	TRBV29-1	.	CSGGLYNEQFF	TGCAGCGGTGGACTCTATAATGAGCAGTTCTTC
.	TRBJ2-3	TRBV6-5	.	CASSYSARLPDTQYF	TGTGCCAGCAGTTACTCGGCCCGTCTCCCAGATACGCAGTATTTT
.	TRBJ2-1	TRBV6-6	few	CASSYSDTQQFF	TGTGCCAGCAGTTACTCGGACACTCAGCAGTTCTTC
.	TRBJ1-1	TRBV20-1	few	CSAGVVVTEAFF	TGCAGTGCTGGGGTGGTAGTCACTGAAGCTTTCTTT
TRBD2	TRBJ2-2	TRBV5-6	many	CASSLPKLAAHTGELFF	TGTGCCAGCAGCTTGCCCAAACTAGCGGCGCACACCGGGGAGCTGTTTTTT
.	TRBJ2-1	TRBV3-1	.	CASSRLYNEQFF	TGTGCCAGCAGTCGTCTTTACAATGAGCAGTTCTTC
TRBD2	TRBJ2-1	TRBV7-2	many	CASSFLAGVYNEQFF	TGTGCCAGCAGCTTTTTAGCGGGGGTCTACAATGAGCAGTTCTTC
.	TRBJ2-1	TRBV4-1	few	CASSQVSVSHEQFF	TGCGCCAGCAGCCAAGTTTCAGTATCGCATGAGCAGTTCTTC
.	TRBJ2-7	TRBV12-3/TRBV12-4	.	CASSVGGTHYEQYF	TGTGCCAGCAGTGTAGGCGGGACCCATTACGAGCAGTACTTC
.	TRBJ2-7	TRBV2	.	CASSASPQAYEQYF	TGTGCCAGCAGTGCTTCCCCCCAAGCCTACGAGCAGTACTTC
TRBD1	TRBJ1-6	TRBV12-3/TRBV12-4	.	CASRPGTGRSPLHF	TGTGCCAGCAGGCCCGGGACAGGGAGATCACCCCTCCACTTT
.	TRBJ2-7	TRBV29-1	many	CSVIMGEQYF	TGCAGCGTGATCATGGGCGAGCAGTACTTC
.	TRBJ1-2	TRBV9	few	CASSARPSANYGYTF	TGTGCCAGCAGCGCTAGACCGTCAGCTAACTATGGCTACACCTTC
TRBD2	TRBJ2-3	TRBV20-1	.	CSAGTSPADTQYF	TGCAGTGCTGGGACTAGCCCTGCAGATACGCAGTATTTT
.	TRBJ2-3	TRBV27	.	CASSTSQDTQYF	TGTGCCAGCAGTACCTCCCAAGATACGCAGTATTTT
TRBD1	TRBJ1-1	TRBV23-1	few	CATPTGYGENTEAFF	TGCGCCACACCGACAGGGTACGGAGAGAACACTGAAGCTTTCTTT
.	TRBJ1-6	TRBV6-5	many	CASSYDSYNSPLHF	TGTGCCAGCAGTTACGACAGTTATAATTCACCCCTCCACTTT
.	TRBJ2-1	TRBV7-9	few	CASSLGRLLSYNEQFF	TGTGCCAGCAGCTTAGGCCGGCTCCTATCCTACAATGAGCAGTTCTTC
TRBD1	TRBJ1-1	TRBV27	.	CASSLATGANTEAFF	TGTGCCAGCAGCCTTGCTACAGGGGCGAACACTGAAGCTTTCTTT
.	TRBJ2-5	TRBV12-3/TRBV12-4	many	CASRKGETQYF	TGTGCCAGCCGAAAGGGGGAGACCCAGTACTTC
TRBD1	TRBJ2-7	TRBV5-6	.	CASSFRGPSLREQYF	TGTGCCAGCAGCTTTAGGGGGCCTTCGCTGCGGGAGCAGTACTTC
TRBD2	TRBJ2-5	TRBV12-3/TRBV12-4	many	CASSLASGVGETQYF	TGTGCCAGCAGTTTGGCCAGCGGGGTAGGAGAGACCCAGTACTTC
.	TRBJ1-6	TRBV12-5	.	CASGLELGPGFGALHF	TGTGCTAGTGGTTTGGAACTTGGACCGGGTTTTGGAGCCCTCCACTTT
TRBD2	TRBJ2-7	TRBV12-3/TRBV12-4	many	CASSPSGKNSYEQYF	TGTGCCAGCAGCCCAAGCGGGAAAAACTCCTACGAGCAGTACTTC
TRBD1	TRBJ1-2	TRBV12-3/TRBV12-4	.	CASSSRTGETYGYTF	TGTGCCAGCAGTTCGCGGACAGGGGAGACCTATGGCTACACCTTC
.	TRBJ2-5	TRBV29-1	few	CSVGGVRGETQYF	TGCAGCGTTGGAGGGGTGCGAGGCGAGACCCAGTACTTC
TRBD1	TRBJ1-1	TRBV10-2	few	CASSTGTDNTEAFF	TGCGCCAGCAGTACCGGGACAGATAACACTGAAGCTTTCTTT
.	TRBJ1-3	TRBV5-5	.	CASSDLNPGNTIYF	TGTGCCAGCAGCGACCTGAATCCAGGAAACACCATATATTTT
TRBD1	TRBJ2-5	TRBV11-3	.	CASSKPGQGRETQYF	TGTGCCAGCAGCAAACCGGGACAGGGCCGGGAGACCCAGTACTTC
.	TRBJ2-7	TRBV4-3	.	CASSQDINTYEQYF	TGCGCCAGCAGCCAAGATATCAACACTTACGAGCAGTACTTC
TRBD2	TRBJ2-1	TRBV5-1	.	CASSLAVAGAYNEQFF	TGCGCCAGCAGCTTGGCGGTAGCGGGAGCCTACAATGAGCAGTTCTTC
.	TRBJ1-1	TRBV20-1	few	CTPWERGTTTEAFF	TGCACCCCTTGGGAGCGGGGCACAACCACTGAAGCTTTCTTT
.	TRBJ2-3	TRBV6-5	.	CASSSHGLLGADTQYF	TGTGCCAGCAGTTCACACGGACTGTTGGGGGCGGATACGCAGTATTTT
.	TRBJ2-5	TRBV18	.	CASSPPTDLTGETQYF	TGTGCCAGCTCACCACCGACGGACCTGACTGGGGAGACCCAGTACTTC
TRBD2	TRBJ2-5	TRBV7-2	few	CASSLKAGDGETQYF	TGTGCCAGCAGCTTGAAAGCGGGAGATGGGGAGACCCAGTACTTC